These T cell receptor beta chains were read from a single sample in a study of cytomegalovirus exposure and HLA in healthy donors. The assay was immunoSEQ multiplex PCR, and TCRdb's table has in-frame clones only and misses some. The data hold nearly 200,000 clones, with under 90% observed a single time. Specimen: PBMCs. These receptors were obtained from a boy aged 2 to 9 in good health and CMV-seronegative. Each CDR3 is given with its conserved first and last residue. A D gene is named only where the DNA matches it firmly. A clone size is listed for some rows: how often the clone was seen (once, few, many), or a class if it is expanded.

clone_size j_call d_call v_call cdr3_aa cdr3_nt
few TRBJ2-5 TRBD2 TRBV5-1 CASSLGSGDQETQYF TGCGCCAGCAGCTTGGGGAGCGGGGACCAAGAGACCCAGTACTTC
. TRBJ2-1 . TRBV5-4 CASSFRSTYYNEQFF TGTGCCAGCAGCTTTCGCTCGACTTACTACAATGAGCAGTTCTTC
. TRBJ2-1 TRBD2 TRBV4-3 CASSLDVNQRGSSYNEQFF TGCGCCAGCAGCCTTGATGTCAATCAGCGGGGGAGCTCCTACAATGAGCAGTTCTTC
. TRBJ1-2 . TRBV18 CASSDPGTIIYGYTF TGTGCCAGCTCCGATCCGGGGACAATCATCTATGGCTACACCTTC
. TRBJ1-1 . TRBV5-1 CASRKGGEGTEAFF TGCGCCAGCAGGAAGGGAGGGGAAGGCACTGAAGCTTTCTTT
. TRBJ2-2 TRBD2 TRBV7-9 CASSSPGGANTGELFF TGTGCCAGCAGCTCTCCCGGGGGGGCGAACACCGGGGAGCTGTTTTTT
. TRBJ2-1 . TRBV4-2 CASSQGGDNYNEQFF TGTGCCAGCAGCCAAGGAGGGGACAATTACAATGAGCAGTTCTTC
. TRBJ1-2 TRBD1 TRBV9 CASSVGTGTGYTF TGTGCCAGCTCCGTAGGGACAGGGACCGGCTACACCTTC
few TRBJ1-3 . TRBV6-6 CASKPSSSGNTIYF TGTGCCAGCAAACCAAGTAGCTCTGGAAACACCATATATTTT
. TRBJ1-1 . TRBV4-1 CASSQPGLMNTEAFF TGCGCCAGCAGCCAACCGGGTCTGATGAACACTGAAGCTTTCTTT
. TRBJ1-2 . TRBV29-1 CSVERHYGYTF TGCAGCGTTGAACGTCACTATGGCTACACCTTC
. TRBJ1-6 . TRBV5-4 CASREGQLYNSPLHF TGTGCCAGCAGGGAAGGACAGCTTTATAATTCACCCCTCCACTTT
. TRBJ2-7 . TRBV7-6 CASSLRGVSSYEQYF TGTGCCAGCAGCTTAAGGGGCGTCTCTTCCTACGAGCAGTACTTC
. TRBJ2-2 TRBD2 TRBV4-2 CASSQAPGLGPNTGELFF TGTGCCAGCAGCCAAGCCCCTGGACTAGGACCGAACACCGGGGAGCTGTTTTTT
once TRBJ2-3 TRBD1 TRBV2 CANGTESTDTQYF TGTGCCAACGGGACAGAGAGCACAGATACGCAGTATTTT
. TRBJ2-7 TRBD1 TRBV11-2 CASSLGGQAYEQYF TGTGCCAGCAGCTTAGGTGGACAGGCGTACGAGCAGTACTTC
. TRBJ2-1 . TRBV7-9 CASSLVGGTYNEQFF TGTGCCAGCAGCTTAGTAGGCGGGACCTACAATGAGCAGTTCTTC
. TRBJ2-7 . TRBV4-3 CASSQDAGTTYEQYF TGCGCCAGCAGCCAAGATGCGGGCACAACCTACGAGCAGTACTTC
. TRBJ2-1 TRBD2 TRBV6-5 CASSFTTSGGAGEQFF TGTGCCAGCAGTTTCACCACTAGCGGGGGGGCCGGGGAGCAGTTCTTC
. TRBJ2-2 . TRBV7-2 CASSFQGTTGELFF TGTGCCAGCAGCTTTCAGGGGACCACCGGGGAGCTGTTTTTT
. TRBJ1-4 . TRBV28 CASSFGQLQSQKLFF TGTGCCAGCAGTTTCGGACAGTTACAAAGCCAAAAACTGTTTTTT
. TRBJ2-1 TRBD2 TRBV5-1 CASSLVSGVHFEQFF TGCGCCAGCAGCTTGGTTAGCGGGGTACATTTTGAGCAGTTCTTC
. TRBJ2-4 . TRBV10-3 CAISAEHLPEANRNIQYF TGTGCCATCAGTGCAGAGCACCTGCCCGAGGCCAATCGGAACATTCAGTACTTC
. TRBJ2-7 TRBD2 TRBV30 CASTSGSVYEQYF TGTGCTTCGACTAGCGGGAGCGTCTACGAGCAGTACTTC
. TRBJ2-4 TRBD2 TRBV9 CASSVGSGPGGARNIQYF TGTGCCAGCAGCGTAGGTTCCGGTCCCGGGGGGGCCAGGAACATTCAGTACTTC